The T cell receptor beta chain under discussion was sequenced for a study of blood T cell repertoires in COVID-19. Sequencing was performed with immunoSEQ multiplex PCR; in TCRdb, only in-frame clones are kept and a portion is missing. The sample lists tens of thousands of clones; about 80% were seen once. Trimming at V came to 5 bases and at J to 1 base, leaving 1 base not matched to a gene. Looked up from germline, CDR1 is MDHEN and CDR2 is SYDVKM. This CDR3 spans 13 amino acids. The clonotype was recovered from a man older than 75 with acute or convalescent COVID-19. Sequenced material: peripheral blood. The J gene is TRBJ1-1, the V gene TRBV28, with 7 bases matching TRBD1. DNA of the CDR3: TGTGCCAGCAGTAGACAGGGGAACACTGAAGCTTTCTTT. This sequence encodes CASSRQGNTEAFF.